This T cell receptor beta chain was found in a study of blood T cell repertoires in COVID-19. The CDR3 consists of 13 residues. CDR1 ENHRY and CDR2 SYGVKD come from the germline V gene. V was trimmed by 4 bases and J by 4 bases, leaving 8 bases between them. As processed by the authors: Amplification of reference gene primers provided the estimated nucleated cell counts. The table came from immunoSEQ multiplex PCR; TCRdb's copy has only in-frame clones and leaves some out. Clone size and the V and J calls come from that table; the DNA yielded D and trimming. Of some 90,000 clones listed, 75% to 85% are singletons.

What was sequenced was peripheral blood. The sequence came from a human donor in a cohort sampled during active COVID-19. The V call is TRBV10-3, the J call TRBJ1-5, with D possibly TRBD1 on 5 matching bases. In DNA, the CDR3 is TGTGCCATCAGTGGGGACTTTAATCAGCCCCAGCATTTT. Translation gives CAISGDFNQPQHF.